Following are 10 T cell receptor beta chains from one sample sequenced in a study of molecular identifiers for immune sequencing clone quantification listed by TCRdb under 2018. Libraries were made using PCR. Sequencing was carried out with a NextSeq 500. TCRdb reworked the public reads: Q25 trimming with fastp, MiXCR clone assembly, productive beta chains retained. Every CDR3 protein is listed once, alongside the most common genes and DNA of its rows. A total of about 510,000 distinct CDR3 sequences appear in this sample, about 25% of them only once. Jointly, the top ten make up roughly 0.79% of the sample. The source material was naive CD8+ T cells from blood, with Jurkat cell RNA spiked in. Explained via the paper, the cell subset or site label denotes: FACS-sorted CD8+CD4-CCR7+CD45RA+ naive T cells. The receptors here all came from a human donor in good health. Some libraries in this study had Jurkat cell RNA spiked in.

This chain uses TRBV4-1 with TRBJ2-7; 10 bases fit TRBD2. The length of the CDR3 is 15 residues. Unmatched junction bases numbered 6, after V lost 1 base and J lost 6 bases. Germline CDR1 is MGHRA and CDR2 is YSYEKL. CDR3 sequence (DNA): TGCGCCAGCAGCCAAGGCCCAGCGGGGGGGGCCGAGCAGTACTTC. Its protein product is CASSQGPAGGAEQYF.

This clonotype was seen a handful of times. The gene calls are TRBV4-2 and TRBJ1-5, with D perhaps TRBD1 (5 bases). Trimming stripped 1 base from V and 3 bases from J, with 13 bases between. The CDR3 is made up of 16 amino acids. The germline gives CDR1 LGHNA, CDR2 YNFKEQ. The CDR3 loop reads CASSQGIGDLNQPQHF. In DNA, the CDR3 is TGTGCCAGCAGCCAAGGAATAGGGGACCTCAATCAGCCCCAGCATTTT.

This clonotype occurred a few times. The rearrangement links TRBV4-3 to TRBJ2-7; 11 positions agree with TRBD2. The V gene end was trimmed by 0 bases and the J gene end by 4 bases; junction bases not matched to a gene: 8. Germline values: CDR1 LGHNA, CDR2 YSLEER. The CDR3 length is 17 residues. CDR3 residues: CASSQDRLAGGSYEQYF. CDR3 coding DNA: TGCGCCAGCAGCCAAGATCGGCTAGCGGGAGGCTCGTACGAGCAGTACTTC.

The sample holds many counts of this clonotype. The rearrangement links TRBV29-1 to TRBJ2-3; D gene uncertain. V lost 3 bases to trimming and J lost 2 bases, with 12 bases between them. This CDR3 comprises 14 residues. CDR1 and CDR2 from the germline V gene are SQVTM and ANQGSEA. The CDR3, as DNA: TGCAGCGTTGATACAACACGATCCACAGATACGCAGTATTTT. Its translation: CSVDTTRSTDTQYF.

The rearrangement links TRBV7-2 to TRBJ1-2; D perhaps matches TRBD1 (5 bases). Germline values: CDR1 SGHTA, CDR2 FQGNSA. V lost 5 bases and J 5 bases, leaving 12 bases between the germline ends. CDR3 length equals 13 residues. CDR3 coding DNA: TGTGCCAGCAGCCTAGACAGATGGTATGGCTACACCTTC. This encodes CASSLDRWYGYTF.

The chain recombines TRBV10-1 with TRBJ2-3; D gene uncertain. There are 15 residues in the CDR3. Trimming removed 0 bases at V and 2 bases at J, with 9 bases between. The germline V gene encodes CDR1 WNHNN and CDR2 SYGVQD (reference sequence). The CDR3 DNA sequence: TGCGCCAGCAGTGAGTCGGATCTTTACACAGATACGCAGTATTTT. This translates into CASSESDLYTDTQYF.

This clonotype was observed a few times. The chain uses TRBV27 and TRBJ1-2; TRBD1 might be the D (5 bases). The germline gives CDR1 MNHEY, CDR2 SMNVEV (reference sequence). Deletions cut 0 bases from V and 2 bases from J, with 7 bases between. The CDR3 extends over 14 amino acids. CDR3 sequence (DNA): TGTGCCAGCAGTTTATCGGGGGTCAACTATGGCTACACCTTC. Translation: CASSLSGVNYGYTF.

Only a few counts were recorded for this clonotype. The V call is TRBV20-1, the J call TRBJ2-7, with 10 bases lining up with TRBD2. The length of the CDR3 is 18 residues. From germline, CDR1 is DFQATT and CDR2 SNEGSKA (reference sequence). The J segment lost 2 bases and the V segment lost 0 bases, leaving 13 bases of the junction unmatched. The CDR3 sequence is CSARDFLGLATDTYEQYF. The DNA of the CDR3 is TGCAGTGCTAGAGACTTCCTGGGACTAGCGACTGATACCTACGAGCAGTACTTC.

This clonotype was found a few times. The chain combines TRBV5-5 with TRBJ2-7, with D possibly being TRBD2 (5 bases). CDR1 and CDR2 from the germline V gene are SGHKS and YYEKEE (reference sequence). V lost 4 bases and J 7 bases, leaving 18 bases between the germline ends. The CDR3 covers 14 residues. The CDR3 DNA sequence: TGTGCCAGCAGCCACACCCGGGTCTCGGGGGAGCAGTACTTC. Translated, it gives CASSHTRVSGEQYF.

This clonotype has only a few counts. The chain uses TRBV30 and TRBJ2-3; a weak D match, TRBD2 (6 bases). The CDR3 loop spans 14 amino acids. CDR1 and CDR2 from the germline V gene are GTSNPN and SVGIG (reference sequence). Trimming removed 8 bases at V and 4 bases at J, with 19 bases between. This CDR3 is CARGLTSSADTQYF. CDR3 DNA: TGTGCCCGGGGGTTGACTAGTTCCGCAGATACGCAGTATTTT.